These T cell receptor beta chains were read from a single sample in a study of blood T cell repertoires in COVID-19. TCRdb's copy holds only in-frame clones and misses some; the assay was immunoSEQ multiplex PCR. Of 250,000 to 300,000 clones in the sample, approximately 89% were seen once. Sequenced sample: PBMCs or T cells enriched from blood (not recorded which). Receptor source: a woman aged 60-75 years who had recovered from COVID-19. Both conserved end residues are part of each CDR3. The D gene is left open where the match is weak. Expanded clones are given a class, and other clones once, few, many or no size at all.

>TRBD2|TRBV19|NA|TRBJ2-1
CASSRSGGPYNEQFF
TGTGCCAGTAGTAGAAGCGGGGGCCCCTACAATGAGCAGTTCTTC
>TRBD2|TRBV3-1/TRBV3-2|NA|TRBJ2-5
CASSLRLAEETQYF
TGTGCCAGCAGCCTAAGACTAGCGGAAGAGACCCAGTACTTC
>NA|TRBV7-8|once|TRBJ2-4
CASSAGQRNSGTAKNIQYF
TGTGCCAGCAGCGCCGGACAGAGAAATTCGGGTACCGCCAAAAACATTCAGTACTTC
>TRBD1|TRBV5-4|NA|TRBJ1-1
CASSLGGGTGDTEAFF
TGTGCCAGCAGCTTGGGTGGCGGGACAGGTGACACTGAAGCTTTCTTT
>NA|TRBV27|NA|TRBJ1-5
CASSPWGQGQPQHF
TGTGCCAGCAGCCCTTGGGGGCAAGGGCAGCCCCAGCATTTT
>NA|TRBV11-3|NA|TRBJ2-5
CASSAGDQETQYF
TGTGCCAGCAGCGCAGGGGATCAAGAGACCCAGTACTTC
>NA|TRBV5-4|NA|TRBJ2-5
CASSFGQGQETQYF
TGTGCCAGCAGCTTCGGGCAGGGCCAAGAGACCCAGTACTTC
>TRBD1|TRBV28|NA|TRBJ2-2
CASKHSGTVTGELFF
TGTGCCAGCAAACACTCCGGGACAGTGACCGGGGAGCTGTTTTTT
>NA|TRBV18|NA|TRBJ1-1
CASSPQTGNTEAFF
TGTGCCAGCTCACCTCAAACAGGGAACACTGAAGCTTTCTTT
>NA|TRBV6-5|NA|TRBJ2-2
CASSYSPGSGELFF
TGTGCCAGCAGTTACTCACCAGGTTCCGGGGAGCTGTTTTTT
>TRBD1|TRBV29-1|NA|TRBJ2-5
CSGDRGLETQYF
TGCAGCGGTGACAGGGGGTTGGAGACCCAGTACTTC
>TRBD1|TRBV19|NA|TRBJ1-3
CASSDRGNSGNTIYF
TGTGCCAGTAGTGACAGGGGTAACTCTGGAAACACCATATATTTT